The rows below give T cell receptor beta chains drawn from one sample of a study of cytomegalovirus exposure and HLA in healthy donors. Some clones are missing from TCRdb's copy, which holds only in-frame ones; the method was immunoSEQ multiplex PCR. This sample carries about 110,000 clones, about three quarters of them seen once, and the ten largest clones take around 2.9%. Sequencing was carried out using PBMCs. These TCRs come from an older woman in good health and CMV-seropositive. Both conserved end residues are part of each CDR3.

J	V	CDR3
TRBJ2-1	TRBV7-2	CASSLIPSNEQFF
TRBJ2-3	TRBV7-9	CASSLAYGADTQYF
TRBJ1-6	TRBV21-1	CASSWRSPLHF
TRBJ1-1	TRBV2	CASSVLGGGTEAFF
-	TRBV9	CASSDRDRWHEQYF
TRBJ2-3	TRBV7-3	CASSFAGARASGSTDTQYF
TRBJ2-1	TRBV5-4	CASSLVQGEYEQFF
TRBJ2-1	TRBV7-3	CASSPNPPWLAGVRSYNEQFF
-	TRBV4-2	CASSQASGVYYEQYF
TRBJ2-3	TRBV9	CASSMTSGRYSQYF
TRBJ2-7	TRBV19	CASWDSQAGDEQYF
TRBJ1-5	TRBV7-9	CASSGGTGVPQPQHF